These 16 T cell receptor beta chains originate from one sample sequenced in a study of blood T cell repertoires in COVID-19. Measured with immunoSEQ multiplex PCR; TCRdb has only the in-frame clones, and not every one. The profile shows around 310,000 clones, around nine tenths of them singletons. Sequencing was carried out using peripheral blood. The receptors derive from a woman in her sixties with acute or convalescent COVID-19.

The chain uses TRBV7-9 and TRBJ2-1, with 9 bases identical to TRBD1. Germline V lookup: CDR1 SEHNR, CDR2 FQNEAQ (reference sequence). CDR3 length: 12 amino acids. The junction had 2 bases not matched to a gene; V was cut back by 8 bases and J by 6 bases. The CDR3 reads CASRDRVNEQFF. The CDR3 DNA reads TGTGCCAGCCGGGACAGGGTCAATGAGCAGTTCTTC. The full variable domain, completed using reference TRBV7-9 and TRBJ2-1, is DTGVSQNPRHKITKRGQNVTFRCDPISEHNRLYWYRQTLGQGPEFLTYFQNEAQLEKSRLLSDRFSAERPKGSFSTLEIQRTEQGDSAMYLCASRDRVNEQFFGPGTRLTVL.

With respect to this clone: This sample also contains other DNA sequences that code for the same CDR3. This rearrangement joins TRBV29-1 to TRBJ2-7, with D possibly matching TRBD1 (5 bases). Germline CDR1 SQVTM, CDR2 ANQGSEA. The CDR3 has 14 residues. Trimming removed 6 bases at V and 3 bases at J, with 18 bases between. In DNA, the CDR3 is TGCAGCGTCGGTGGGGCAGGGCTTGGCTACGAGCAGTACTTC. Its protein is CSVGGAGLGYEQYF.

This clone was seen once. V usage is TRBV27 and J usage is TRBJ1-6; D not certain. Trimming removed 2 bases from V and 9 bases from J, with 14 bases in between. CDR1 and CDR2 from the germline V gene are MNHEY and SMNVEV (reference sequence). CDR3 length: 15 amino acids. The CDR3 coding sequence is TGTGCCAGCAGTTTAATGGGAGCCCCCTTTTCACCCCTCCACTTT. It is translated as CASSLMGAPFSPLHF.

This chain connects TRBV5-6 to TRBJ1-2; D gene uncertain. Trimming cost V 6 bases and J 5 bases, with 17 bases left between them. The CDR3 totals 14 residues. Germline V gene data show CDR1 as SGHDT and CDR2 as YYEEEE. The DNA of the CDR3 is TGTGCCAGCATAGGTGCCCCGGGAGGATATGGCTACACCTTC. This codes for CASIGAPGGYGYTF.

This chain links TRBV4-2 with TRBJ1-2; 9 bases map to TRBD1. The CDR3 has 19 amino acids. V was clipped by 0 bases and J by 4 bases; unmatched bases: 15. CDR1 and CDR2 (germline): LGHNA, YNFKEQ. CDR3 sequence: CASSQDPTPSGTGTYGYTF. Written as DNA, the CDR3 is TGTGCCAGCAGCCAAGACCCCACACCCTCAGGGACAGGGACCTATGGCTACACCTTC.

The rearrangement links TRBV27 to TRBJ2-7; weak D call: TRBD2 (5 bases). V gave up 3 bases and J gave up 2 bases, with 8 bases separating them. CDR3 length equals 13 residues. Germline values: CDR1 MNHEY, CDR2 SMNVEV (reference sequence). The CDR3 reads CASSFGVPYEQYF. For the CDR3, the DNA is TGTGCCAGCAGTTTCGGGGTCCCCTACGAGCAGTACTTC.

The V gene is TRBV27, the J gene TRBJ1-2; a weak D match, TRBD1 (5 bases). CDR3 length: 15 residues. V gave up 1 base and J gave up 2 bases, with 11 bases separating them. Germline CDR1 reads MNHEY; CDR2 reads SMNVEV (reference sequence). The CDR3 here is CASSLYSAGNYGYTF. The CDR3 coding sequence is TGTGCCAGCAGTTTATATTCGGCAGGGAACTATGGCTACACCTTC.

This clone was seen a single time. The chain uses TRBV6-2 or TRBV6-3 and TRBJ1-1, with a possible D match to TRBD1 (5 bases). The CDR3 has 14 residues. V gave up 4 bases and J gave up 1 base, with 10 bases separating them. The V gene's germline CDR1 is MNHEY and CDR2 SVGEGT. The CDR3 here is CASSLLGGNTEAFF. CDR3 nucleotide sequence: TGTGCCAGCAGTTTGCTGGGGGGGAACACTGAAGCTTTCTTT.

In the case of this clone: At one of its ends the junction is not consistent with the germline gene, which may arise from a read error. The same CDR3 arises from other DNA sequences in this sample as well. The V and J genes are TRBV27 and TRBJ1-5, with D perhaps TRBD1 (5 bases). Germline assignment: CDR1 MNHEY and CDR2 SMNVEV (reference sequence). This CDR3 region has 14 residues. CDR3 bases: TGTGCCAGCAGATCGGGGGAAGGCAATCAGCCCCAACATTTT. Amino acid sequence: CASRSGEGNQPQHF.

The V and J genes are TRBV4-1 and TRBJ2-1; no clear D. The CDR3 consists of 12 residues. From germline, CDR1 is MGHRA and CDR2 YSYEKL. Trimming cost V 2 bases and J 5 bases, with 4 bases left between them. CDR3 amino acids: CASSQLHNEQFF. The CDR3 bases are TGCGCCAGCAGCCAACTTCACAATGAGCAGTTCTTC.

The genes are TRBV19 and TRBJ2-7; 14 bases fit TRBD2. Germline values: CDR1 LNHDA, CDR2 SQIVND (reference sequence). J lost 6 bases, V lost 6 bases, and 4 bases had no gene match. The CDR3 length is 14 residues. CDR3 loop: CASRGLAGAFEQYF. In DNA form, the CDR3 reads TGTGCCAGTAGGGGACTAGCGGGAGCTTTCGAGCAGTACTTC. Based on the CDR3 plus reference TRBV19 and TRBJ2-7, the full variable domain is DGGITQSPKYLFRKEGQNVTLSCEQNLNHDAMYWYRQDPGQGLRLIYYSQIVNDFQKGDIAEGYSVSREKKESFPLTVTSAQKNPTAFYLCASRGLAGAFEQYFGPGTRLTVT.

This clone occurred once. This rearrangement joins TRBV24-1 to TRBJ2-1; no firm D call. The germline V and J ends were trimmed by 7 bases and 9 bases, with 15 bases remaining between them. Germline CDR1 KGHDR, CDR2 SFDVKD. This CDR3 spans 13 amino acids. The CDR3 loop is CATRTLRGPEQFF. CDR3 bases: TGTGCCACCAGAACCCTACGCGGTCCTGAGCAGTTCTTC.

The V and J genes are TRBV15 and TRBJ2-7; a possible D gene is TRBD1 (6 bases). CDR1 and CDR2 (germline): LNHNV, YYDKDF (reference sequence). The CDR3 covers 13 residues. Trimming removed 0 bases from V and 7 bases from J, with 10 bases in between. CDR3 in amino acids: CATSRDEGDEQYF. In DNA form, the CDR3 reads TGTGCCACCAGCAGAGATGAGGGGGATGAGCAGTACTTC.

J is TRBJ1-3 and V is TRBV14, with TRBD1 matching over 7 bases. The CDR3 totals 15 residues. The ends lost 4 bases at V and 5 bases at J; junction bases unmatched: 8. CDR1 and CDR2 (germline): SGHDN, FVKESK. CDR3 loop: CASSRLGQSRNTIYF. The CDR3 coding sequence is TGTGCCAGCAGCCGACTGGGACAGTCTAGAAACACCATATATTTT.

The chain combines TRBV29-1 with TRBJ2-7; a weak D match, TRBD1 (6 bases). Deletions cut 3 bases from V and 1 base from J, with 10 bases between. CDR1 is SQVTM, CDR2 ANQGSEA, per germline. This CDR3 comprises 13 residues. CDR3 sequence: CSVDFGTSYEQYF. CDR3 DNA sequence: TGCAGCGTTGACTTCGGGACATCCTACGAGCAGTACTTC.

The rearrangement joins TRBV7-9 to TRBJ2-2; TRBD2 matches at 11 bases. The junction had 3 bases not matched to a gene; V was cut back by 5 bases and J by 1 base. CDR3 length: 16 residues. CDR1 SEHNR and CDR2 FQNEAQ come from the germline V gene (reference sequence). The CDR3 bases are TGTGCCAGCAGCCGAGGGACTAGCGGGAACACCGGGGAGCTGTTTTTT. This gives the protein CASSRGTSGNTGELFF.